Following are 19 T cell receptor beta chains from one sample sequenced in a study of blood T cell repertoires in COVID-19. Produced via immunoSEQ multiplex PCR; TCRdb's table is partial and in-frame only. This repertoire shows around 300,000 clones, around four fifths found once; its top ten account for 4% to 5%. Input material: peripheral blood. These receptors originate from a woman aged 45-59 years with active or convalescent COVID-19.

The genes are TRBV9 and TRBJ2-1; D uncertain. This CDR3 spans 14 amino acids. V gave up 0 bases and J gave up 0 bases, with 4 bases separating them. In germline, CDR1 is SGDLS, CDR2 YYNGEE. CDR3 region: CASSVAVSYNEQFF. CDR3 DNA sequence: TGTGCCAGCAGCGTAGCGGTCTCCTACAATGAGCAGTTCTTC.

The chain joins TRBV2 to TRBJ1-2, with 9 bases identical to TRBD1. Per the germline V gene, CDR1 is SNHLY and CDR2 is FYNNEI. This CDR3 spans 17 amino acids. With V trimmed by 1 base and J by 2 bases, 8 bases remained unmatched. The chain's CDR3 is CASSEEGWDRANYGYTF. DNA of the CDR3: TGTGCCAGCAGTGAAGAGGGTTGGGACAGGGCAAACTATGGCTACACCTTC.

V is TRBV6-5 and J is TRBJ2-1; 8 nucleotides line up with TRBD2. The CDR3 length is 14 residues. Germline V gene data show CDR1 as MNHEY and CDR2 as SVGAGI. With V trimmed by 5 bases and J by 7 bases, 7 bases remained unmatched. The chain's CDR3 is CASSKREKVNEQFF. CDR3 DNA sequence: TGTGCCAGCAGTAAGCGGGAGAAGGTAAATGAGCAGTTCTTC.

The CDR3 region is CASRGVGGRSYGYTF. In DNA, the CDR3 is TGTGCCAGCAGGGGAGTCGGGGGGCGAAGCTATGGCTACACCTTC. The rearrangement uses TRBV2 and TRBJ1-2; D perhaps matches TRBD1 (6 bases). The V gene lost 6 bases and the J gene lost 4 bases, with 18 bases spanning the gap. The CDR3 has 15 amino acids. The germline V gene has CDR1 SNHLY and CDR2 FYNNEI. Filled out from reference TRBV2 and TRBJ1-2, the complete variable domain reads EPEVTQTPSHQVTQMGQEVILRCVPISNHLYFYWYRQILGQKVEFLVSFYNNEISEKSEIFDDQFSVERPDGSNFTLKIRSTKLEDSAMYFCASRGVGGRSYGYTFGSGTRLTVV.

CDR3 sequence: CASSPGGHEKLFF. CDR3 sequence (DNA): TGTGCCAGCAGTCCCGGAGGGCATGAAAAACTGTTTTTT. The chain is built from TRBV27 and TRBJ1-4; D uncertain. Germline V gene lookup returns CDR1 MNHEY and CDR2 SMNVEV (reference sequence). Trimming cost V 5 bases and J 6 bases, with 10 bases left between them. This CDR3 has 13 residues.

In DNA, the CDR3 is TGTGCCACCAGCAGAGCCCTAGCGGTTGGGAGCATCGAGCAGTACTTC. It encodes CATSRALAVGSIEQYF. V usage is TRBV15 and J usage is TRBJ2-7; 7 positions match TRBD2. Germline V gives CDR1 LNHNV, CDR2 YYDKDF (reference sequence). The length of the CDR3 is 16 residues. V lost 1 base, J lost 6 bases, and 12 bases stayed unmatched.

The CDR3 sequence is CASSLAGGTYNEQFF. CDR3 nucleotides: TGTGCCAGCAGTTTAGCGGGAGGCACCTACAATGAGCAGTTCTTC. V and J are TRBV3-1 (or the pseudogene TRBV3-2) and TRBJ2-1; 10 bases are a match to TRBD2. CDR3 length equals 15 residues. J lost 2 bases, V lost 6 bases, and 4 bases had no gene match. From germline, CDR1 is LGHDT and CDR2 YNNKEL (reference sequence).

This clone turned up a few times. V and J are TRBV2 and TRBJ2-5; 8 bases match TRBD2. V lost 2 bases and J lost 5; bases outside the gene matches: 7. The CDR3 runs 15 residues. Germline V gene lookup returns CDR1 SNHLY and CDR2 FYNNEI. The CDR3 region is CASSELGSGIETQYF. In nucleotides, the CDR3 is TGTGCCAGCAGTGAACTTGGTAGCGGGATTGAGACCCAGTACTTC.

Points on this clone: Germline and junction disagree at one end, which may indicate a read error. The rearrangement uses TRBV24-1 and TRBJ2-2; 9 bases map to TRBD1. This CDR3 spans 16 amino acids. The V gene's germline CDR1 is KGHDR and CDR2 SFDVKD. The CDR3 loop is CVTSEAGQGNTGELFF. Written as DNA, the CDR3 is TGTGTCACCAGTGAGGCGGGACAGGGGAACACCGGGGAGCTGTTTTTT.

The chain recombines TRBV24-1 with TRBJ1-5, with a possible D match to TRBD1 (6 bases). The CDR3 sequence is 15 residues long. Germline V gene data show CDR1 as KGHDR and CDR2 as SFDVKD. Trimming removed 4 bases from V and 7 bases from J, with 16 bases in between. The CDR3 spells CATSDPEGVGQPQHF. In DNA, the CDR3 is TGTGCCACCAGTGACCCTGAGGGGGTTGGGCAGCCCCAGCATTTT.

The J gene is TRBJ2-5, the V gene TRBV28; 7 nucleotides agree with TRBD2. V lost 4 bases, J lost 5 bases, and 7 bases stayed unmatched. Germline CDR1 is MDHEN and CDR2 is SYDVKM. The CDR3 runs 14 residues. The CDR3 coding sequence is TGTGCCAGCAGTTCGATGGGGGGGAAGGAGACCCAGTACTTC. This codes for CASSSMGGKETQYF.

This chain uses TRBV25-1 with TRBJ2-7; the match to TRBD1 covers 10 bases. Germline V gene lookup returns CDR1 MGHDK and CDR2 SYGVNS. Germline trimming cut 3 bases from V and 4 bases from J; bases unmatched to any gene: 9. This CDR3 contains 16 residues. CDR3: CASSEVKGQGRYEQYF. The CDR3 DNA reads as TGTGCCAGCAGTGAGGTAAAGGGACAGGGGAGATACGAGCAGTACTTC.

V usage is TRBV19 and J usage is TRBJ2-2; possible D gene TRBD1, 6 bases. This CDR3 has 14 residues. Germline CDR1 reads LNHDA; CDR2 reads SQIVND (reference sequence). V gave up 6 bases and J gave up 5 bases, with 13 bases separating them. CDR3 bases: TGTGCCAGTAGGACTCGGACAGATACCGGGGAGCTGTTTTTT. It encodes CASRTRTDTGELFF. Full variable domain (outside the CDR3, taken from reference TRBV19 and TRBJ2-2): DGGITQSPKYLFRKEGQNVTLSCEQNLNHDAMYWYRQDPGQGLRLIYYSQIVNDFQKGDIAEGYSVSREKKESFPLTVTSAQKNPTAFYLCASRTRTDTGELFFGEGSRLTVL.

The rearrangement joins TRBV6-5 to TRBJ2-7; TRBD1 agrees at 8 bases. The CDR3 length is 14 residues. The V gene's germline CDR1 is MNHEY and CDR2 SVGAGI. J was trimmed by 7 bases and V by 0 bases; bases with no gene match: 5. The CDR3 here is CASSYSTGGREQYF. In DNA, the CDR3 is TGTGCCAGCAGTTACTCTACAGGGGGTCGAGAGCAGTACTTC.

This clone was recorded only once. The J gene is TRBJ2-2, the V gene TRBV29-1; 12 bases align to TRBD1. CDR1 and CDR2 (germline): SQVTM, ANQGSEA. This CDR3 contains 16 residues. The ends lost 6 bases at V and 4 bases at J; junction bases unmatched: 9. CDR3 amino acids: CSVRGQGALGTGELFF. CDR3 sequence (DNA): TGCAGCGTACGGGGACAGGGGGCTCTGGGCACCGGGGAGCTGTTTTTT.

There are a few counts of this clone. This chain joins TRBV27 and TRBJ1-1, with 8 bases that match TRBD1. Trimming cost V 6 bases and J 1 base; bases outside gene matches: 7. Looked up from germline, CDR1 is MNHEY and CDR2 is SMNVEV (reference sequence). This CDR3 has 15 amino acids. The CDR3 reads CASSRPDRENTEAFF. The CDR3 DNA reads TGTGCCAGCAGCCGGCCGGACAGGGAGAACACTGAAGCTTTCTTT.

The chain employs TRBV7-3 and TRBJ2-1; TRBD2 matches at 8 bases. The CDR3 length is 15 residues. J was trimmed by 6 bases and V by 5 bases; bases with no gene match: 9. Per the germline V gene, CDR1 is SGHTA and CDR2 is FQGTGA. CDR3 DNA: TGTGCCAGCAGCGACGGGACTAGTTTTGTCAATGAGCAGTTCTTC. Residues: CASSDGTSFVNEQFF. Full variable domain (rest looked up from reference TRBV7-3 and TRBJ2-1): GAGVSQTPSNKVTEKGKYVELRCDPISGHTALYWYRQSLGQGPEFLIYFQGTGAADDSGLPNDRFFAVRPEGSVSTLKIQRTERGDSAVYLCASSDGTSFVNEQFFGPGTRLTVL.

V and J are TRBV3-1 (or the pseudogene TRBV3-2) and TRBJ2-7; TRBD2 is a possible D gene (7 bases). This CDR3 is 15 amino acids long. V was trimmed by 4 bases and J by 0 bases, leaving 13 bases between them. In germline, CDR1 is LGHDT, CDR2 YNNKEL (reference sequence). As DNA, the CDR3 is TGTGCCAGCAGCCCGCCGGGGGGCCGCTCCTACGAGCAGTACTTC. Its translation is CASSPPGGRSYEQYF.

J is TRBJ2-3 and V is TRBV9; 9 nucleotides line up with TRBD1. CDR3 length equals 15 residues. CDR1 is SGDLS and CDR2 is YYNGEE in the germline V gene. V was pared by 2 bases and J by 5 bases, with 6 bases of the junction left unmatched. CDR3 nucleotide sequence: TGTGCCAGCAGCGTCGAAGCGGGACAGGGAGATACGCAGTATTTT. It specifies CASSVEAGQGDTQYF.